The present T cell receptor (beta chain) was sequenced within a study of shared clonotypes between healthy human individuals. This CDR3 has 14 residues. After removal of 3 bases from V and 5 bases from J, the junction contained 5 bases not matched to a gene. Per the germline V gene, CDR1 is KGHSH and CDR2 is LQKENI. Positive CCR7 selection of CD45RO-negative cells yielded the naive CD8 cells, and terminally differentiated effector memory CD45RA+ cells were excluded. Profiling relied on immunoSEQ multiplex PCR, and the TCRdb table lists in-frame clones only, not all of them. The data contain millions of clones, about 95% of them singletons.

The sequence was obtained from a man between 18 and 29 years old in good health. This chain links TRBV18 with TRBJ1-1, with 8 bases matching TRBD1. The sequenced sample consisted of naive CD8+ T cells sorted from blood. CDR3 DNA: TGTGCCAGCTCACCTGCAGGGGGCGAAACTGAAGCTTTCTTT. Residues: CASSPAGGETEAFF.